Sequencing of this T cell receptor beta chain was carried out in a study of cytomegalovirus exposure and HLA in healthy donors. Across the whole study: The 110 or so validation repertoires used a platform that matched the one used for the approximately 690 first-cohort repertoires, as a later analysis reported.

The CDR3 spans 12 residues. CDR1 is MNHEY, CDR2 SVGAGI, per germline. V was trimmed by 0 bases and J by 6 bases, leaving 6 bases between them. Produced via immunoSEQ multiplex PCR; TCRdb's table is partial and in-frame only. The table shows over 200,000 clones, with roughly 88% occurring only once. The V gene is TRBV6-5, the J gene TRBJ2-7; no reliable D call. The specimen was PBMCs. The sequence was obtained from a woman under 40 in good health and CMV-seronegative. The CDR3 DNA reads as TGTGCCAGCAGTTACTCACGGCGCGAGCAGTACTTC. It encodes CASSYSRREQYF.